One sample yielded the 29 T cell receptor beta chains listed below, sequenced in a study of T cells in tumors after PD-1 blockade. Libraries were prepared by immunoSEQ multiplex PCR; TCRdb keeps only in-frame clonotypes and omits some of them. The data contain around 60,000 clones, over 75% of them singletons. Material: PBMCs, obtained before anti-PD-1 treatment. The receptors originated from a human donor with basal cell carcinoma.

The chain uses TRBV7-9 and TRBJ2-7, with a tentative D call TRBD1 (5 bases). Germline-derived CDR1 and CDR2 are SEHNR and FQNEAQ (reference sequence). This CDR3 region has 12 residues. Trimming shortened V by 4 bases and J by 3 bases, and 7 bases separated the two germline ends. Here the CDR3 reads CASSSQGYEQYF. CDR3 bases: TGTGCCAGCAGCTCGCAGGGCTACGAGCAGTACTTC.

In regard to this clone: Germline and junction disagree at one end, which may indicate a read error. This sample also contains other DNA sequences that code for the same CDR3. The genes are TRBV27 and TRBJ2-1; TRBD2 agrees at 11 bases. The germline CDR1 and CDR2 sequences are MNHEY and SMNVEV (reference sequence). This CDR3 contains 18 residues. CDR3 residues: CASSLSPLSGGAFNEQFF. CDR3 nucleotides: TGTGCCAGCAGTTTATCTCCCCTTAGCGGGGGGGCCTTCAATGAGCAATTCTTC.

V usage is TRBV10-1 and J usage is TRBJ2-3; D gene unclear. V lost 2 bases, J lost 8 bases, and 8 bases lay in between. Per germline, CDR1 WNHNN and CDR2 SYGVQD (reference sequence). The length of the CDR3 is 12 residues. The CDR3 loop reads CASSEVMGTQYF. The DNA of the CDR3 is TGCGCCAGCAGTGAGGTTATGGGTACGCAGTATTTT.

The DNA of the CDR3 is TGTGCCAGCAACTTTCAGGGGGCTAGTACTGAAGCTTTCTTT. Encoded protein: CASNFQGASTEAFF. The chain couples TRBV5-8 to TRBJ1-1; 8 nucleotides align to TRBD1. The germline V gene encodes CDR1 SGHTS and CDR2 YDEGEE. The CDR3 has 14 residues. The V segment lost 6 bases and the J segment 5 bases; nucleotides outside the gene matches: 9.

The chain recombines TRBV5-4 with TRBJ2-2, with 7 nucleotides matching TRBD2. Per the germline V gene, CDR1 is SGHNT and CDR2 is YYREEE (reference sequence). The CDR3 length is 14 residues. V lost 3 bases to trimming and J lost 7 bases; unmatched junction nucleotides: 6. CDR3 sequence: CASSSETSLGELFF. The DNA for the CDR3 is TGTGCCAGCAGCTCTGAGACTAGCCTCGGGGAGCTGTTTTTT.

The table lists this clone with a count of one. The CDR3 sequence: CASSDKKRGGYNEQFF. CDR3 DNA: TGCGCCAGCAGTGATAAAAAGCGGGGGGGCTACAATGAGCAGTTCTTC. The chain links TRBV10-2 to TRBJ2-1; 10 nucleotides align to TRBD2. J lost 3 bases, V lost 3 bases, and 5 bases had no gene match. This CDR3 comprises 16 residues. Germline CDR1 WSHSY, CDR2 SAAADI.

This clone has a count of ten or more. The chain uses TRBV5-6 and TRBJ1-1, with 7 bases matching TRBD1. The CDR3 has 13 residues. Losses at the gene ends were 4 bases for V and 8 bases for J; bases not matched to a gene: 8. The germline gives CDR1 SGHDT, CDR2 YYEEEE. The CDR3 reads CASSPQRQGEAFF. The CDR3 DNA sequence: TGTGCCAGCAGCCCACAGAGACAGGGCGAAGCTTTCTTT.

The CDR3 coding sequence is TGCGCCAGCAGCCAAACAGGGGGGTCGCGTAGCACAGATACGCAGTATTTT. Protein product: CASSQTGGSRSTDTQYF. The rearrangement uses TRBV4-1 and TRBJ2-3, with 8 bases aligning to TRBD1. V lost 2 bases, J lost 0 bases, and 7 bases stayed unmatched. The length of the CDR3 is 17 residues. CDR1 is MGHRA, CDR2 YSYEKL, per germline.

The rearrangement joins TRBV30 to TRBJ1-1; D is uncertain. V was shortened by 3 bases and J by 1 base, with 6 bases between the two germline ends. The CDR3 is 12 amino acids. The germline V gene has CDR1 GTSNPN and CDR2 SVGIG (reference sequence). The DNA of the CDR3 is TGTGCCTGGAGGAAGGAGAACACTGAAGCTTTCTTT. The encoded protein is CAWRKENTEAFF.

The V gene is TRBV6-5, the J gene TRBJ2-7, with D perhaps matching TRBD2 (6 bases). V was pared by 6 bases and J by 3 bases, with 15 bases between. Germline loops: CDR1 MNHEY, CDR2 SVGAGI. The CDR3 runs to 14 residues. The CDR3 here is CASRDRRAFYEQYF. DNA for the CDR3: TGTGCCAGCAGGGACCGGAGGGCCTTCTACGAGCAGTACTTC.

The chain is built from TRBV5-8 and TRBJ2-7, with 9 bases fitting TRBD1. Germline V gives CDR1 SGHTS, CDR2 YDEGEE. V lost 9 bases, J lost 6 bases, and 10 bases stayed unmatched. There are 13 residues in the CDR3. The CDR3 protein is CANARTGEPEQYF. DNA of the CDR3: TGTGCCAACGCGCGGACAGGGGAGCCCGAGCAGTACTTC. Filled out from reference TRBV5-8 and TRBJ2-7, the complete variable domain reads EAGVTQSPTHLIKTRGQQATLRCSPISGHTSVYWYQQALGLGLQFLLWYDEGEERNRGNFPPRFSGRQFPNYSSELNVNALELEDSALYLCANARTGEPEQYFGPGTRLTVT.

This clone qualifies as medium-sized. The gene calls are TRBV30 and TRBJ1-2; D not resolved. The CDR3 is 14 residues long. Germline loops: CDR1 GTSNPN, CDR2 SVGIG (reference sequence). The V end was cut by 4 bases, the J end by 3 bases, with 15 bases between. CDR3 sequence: CAWTPFEQDYGYTF. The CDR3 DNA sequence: TGTGCCTGGACTCCCTTTGAGCAAGACTATGGCTACACCTTC.

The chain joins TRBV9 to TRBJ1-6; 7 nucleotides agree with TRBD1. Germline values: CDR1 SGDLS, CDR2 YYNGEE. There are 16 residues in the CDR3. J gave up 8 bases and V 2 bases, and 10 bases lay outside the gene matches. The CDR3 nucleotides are TGTGCCAGCAGCGTTACCCCGGGACAGAACTATTCACCCCTCCACTTT. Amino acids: CASSVTPGQNYSPLHF.

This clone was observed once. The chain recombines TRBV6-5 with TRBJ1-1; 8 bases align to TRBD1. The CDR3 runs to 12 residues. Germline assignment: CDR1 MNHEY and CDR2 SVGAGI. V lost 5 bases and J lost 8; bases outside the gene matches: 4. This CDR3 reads CASSKDRVEAFF. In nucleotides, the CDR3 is TGTGCCAGCAGTAAGGACAGGGTAGAAGCTTTCTTT.

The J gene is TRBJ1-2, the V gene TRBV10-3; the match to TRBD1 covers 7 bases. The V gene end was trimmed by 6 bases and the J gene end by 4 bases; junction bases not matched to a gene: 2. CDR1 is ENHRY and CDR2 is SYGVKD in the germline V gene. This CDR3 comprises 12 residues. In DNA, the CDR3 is TGTGCCATCAGCGACAGGGCCTATGGCTACACCTTC. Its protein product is CAISDRAYGYTF.

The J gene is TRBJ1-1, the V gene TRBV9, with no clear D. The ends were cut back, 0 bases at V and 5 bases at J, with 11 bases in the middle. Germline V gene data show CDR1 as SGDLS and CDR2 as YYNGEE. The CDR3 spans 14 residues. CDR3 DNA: TGTGCCAGCAGCGTAGATTCGTCGGGGACTGAAGCTTTCTTT. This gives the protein CASSVDSSGTEAFF.

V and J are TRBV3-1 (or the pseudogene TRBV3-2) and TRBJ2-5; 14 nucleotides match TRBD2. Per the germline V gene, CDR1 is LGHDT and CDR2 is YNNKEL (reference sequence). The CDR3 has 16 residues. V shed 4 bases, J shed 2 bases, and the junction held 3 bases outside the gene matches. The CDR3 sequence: CASSRTSGGPQETQYF. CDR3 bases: TGTGCCAGCAGCCGGACTAGCGGGGGGCCTCAAGAGACCCAGTACTTC.

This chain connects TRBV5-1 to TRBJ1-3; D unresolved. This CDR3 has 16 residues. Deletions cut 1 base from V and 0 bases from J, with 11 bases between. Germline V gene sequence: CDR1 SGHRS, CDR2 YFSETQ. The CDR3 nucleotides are TGCGCCAGCAGCTTGTATTGGGTCGGCTCTGGAAACACCATATATTTT. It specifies CASSLYWVGSGNTIYF.

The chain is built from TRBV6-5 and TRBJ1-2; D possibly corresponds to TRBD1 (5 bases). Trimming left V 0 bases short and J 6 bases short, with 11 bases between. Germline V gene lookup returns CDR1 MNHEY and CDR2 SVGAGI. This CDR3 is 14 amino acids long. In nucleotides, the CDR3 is TGTGCCAGCAGTTACTCGGGGGTTTATGATGGCTACACCTTC. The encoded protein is CASSYSGVYDGYTF.

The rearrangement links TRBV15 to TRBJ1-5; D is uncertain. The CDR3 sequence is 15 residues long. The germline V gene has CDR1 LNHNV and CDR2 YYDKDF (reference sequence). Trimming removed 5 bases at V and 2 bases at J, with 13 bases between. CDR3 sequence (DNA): TGTGCCACCAGCGAAAGATCCGACGGCAATCAGCCCCAGCATTTT. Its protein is CATSERSDGNQPQHF. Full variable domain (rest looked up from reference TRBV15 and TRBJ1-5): DAMVIQNPRYQVTQFGKPVTLSCSQTLNHNVMYWYQQKSSQAPKLLFHYYDKDFNNEADTPDNFQSRRPNTSFCFLDIRSPGLGDTAMYLCATSERSDGNQPQHFGDGTRLSIL.

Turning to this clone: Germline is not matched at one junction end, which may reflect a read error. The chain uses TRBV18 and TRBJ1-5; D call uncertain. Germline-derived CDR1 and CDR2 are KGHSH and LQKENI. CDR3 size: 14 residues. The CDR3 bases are TGTGCCAGCTCAAAGGTTGGGGATAATCGGCCCCAGCATTTT. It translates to CASSKVGDNRPQHF.

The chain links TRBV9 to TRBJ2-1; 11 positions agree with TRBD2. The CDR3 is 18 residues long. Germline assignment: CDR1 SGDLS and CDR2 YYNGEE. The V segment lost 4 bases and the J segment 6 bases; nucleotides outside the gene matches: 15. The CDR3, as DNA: TGTGCCAGCAGCCCCAGATGGGATAGCGGGGGGGCGGGCAATGAGCAGTTCTTC. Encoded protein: CASSPRWDSGGAGNEQFF.

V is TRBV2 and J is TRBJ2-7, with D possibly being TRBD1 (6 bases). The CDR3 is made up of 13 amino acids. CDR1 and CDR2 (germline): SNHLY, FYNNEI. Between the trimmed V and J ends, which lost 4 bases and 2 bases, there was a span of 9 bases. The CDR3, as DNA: TGTGCCAGCAGTGTTGGGGGCCCCTACGAGCAGTACTTC. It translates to CASSVGGPYEQYF. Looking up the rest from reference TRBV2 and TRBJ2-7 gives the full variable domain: EPEVTQTPSHQVTQMGQEVILRCVPISNHLYFYWYRQILGQKVEFLVSFYNNEISEKSEIFDDQFSVERPDGSNFTLKIRSTKLEDSAMYFCASSVGGPYEQYFGPGTRLTVT.

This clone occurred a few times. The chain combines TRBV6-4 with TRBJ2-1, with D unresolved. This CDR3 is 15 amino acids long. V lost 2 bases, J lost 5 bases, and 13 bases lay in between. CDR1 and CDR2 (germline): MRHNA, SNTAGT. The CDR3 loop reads CASSDENSGNNEQFF. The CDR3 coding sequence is TGTGCCAGCAGTGACGAGAACTCCGGCAACAATGAGCAGTTCTTC.

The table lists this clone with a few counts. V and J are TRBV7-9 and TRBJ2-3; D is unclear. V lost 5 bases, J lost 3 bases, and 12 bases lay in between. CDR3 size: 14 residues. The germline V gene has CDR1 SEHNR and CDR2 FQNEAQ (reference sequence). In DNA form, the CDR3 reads TGTGCCAGCAGCCCTCGGACCAGAACAGATACGCAGTATTTT. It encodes CASSPRTRTDTQYF.

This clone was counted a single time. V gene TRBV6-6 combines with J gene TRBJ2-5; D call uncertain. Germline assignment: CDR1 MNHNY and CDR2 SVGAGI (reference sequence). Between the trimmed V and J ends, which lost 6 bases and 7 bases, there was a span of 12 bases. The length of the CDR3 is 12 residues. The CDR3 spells CASSPQARTQYF. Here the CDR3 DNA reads TGTGCCAGCAGCCCCCAGGCGCGGACCCAGTACTTC.

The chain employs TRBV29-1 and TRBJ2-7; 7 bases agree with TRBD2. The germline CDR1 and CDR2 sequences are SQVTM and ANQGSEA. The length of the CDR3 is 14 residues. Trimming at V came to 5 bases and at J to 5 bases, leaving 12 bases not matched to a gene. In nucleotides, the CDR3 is TGCAGCGTTAGCCCCATCCAGGGAGGGAACGAGCAGTACTTC. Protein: CSVSPIQGGNEQYF.

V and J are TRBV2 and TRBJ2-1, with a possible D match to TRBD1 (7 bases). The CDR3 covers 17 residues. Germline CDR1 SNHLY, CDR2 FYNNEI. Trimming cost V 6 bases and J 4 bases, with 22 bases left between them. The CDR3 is CASRKRGGTDSYNEQFF. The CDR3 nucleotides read TGTGCCAGCAGAAAAAGAGGCGGGACAGACTCTTACAATGAGCAGTTCTTC.

This CDR3 is CASSYTLTAQETQYF. The DNA for the CDR3 is TGTGCCAGCAGCTATACCTTAACGGCTCAAGAGACCCAGTACTTC. The rearrangement joins TRBV3-1 (or the pseudogene TRBV3-2) to TRBJ2-5, with D uncertain. The V end was cut by 5 bases, the J end by 2 bases, with 15 bases between. The germline gives CDR1 LGHDT, CDR2 YNNKEL (reference sequence). CDR3 length equals 15 residues.